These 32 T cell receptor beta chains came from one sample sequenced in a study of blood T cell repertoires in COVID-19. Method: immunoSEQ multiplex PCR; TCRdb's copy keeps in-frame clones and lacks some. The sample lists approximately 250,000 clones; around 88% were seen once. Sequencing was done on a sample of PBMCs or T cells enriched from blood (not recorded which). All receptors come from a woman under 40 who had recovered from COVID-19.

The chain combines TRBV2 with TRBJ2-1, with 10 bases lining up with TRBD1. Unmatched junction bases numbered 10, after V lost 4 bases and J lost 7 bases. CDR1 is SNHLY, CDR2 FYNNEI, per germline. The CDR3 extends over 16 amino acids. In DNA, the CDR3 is TGTGCCAGCAGTGTTTCGAGGACAGGGGGTAATAATGAGCAGTTCTTC. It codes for CASSVSRTGGNNEQFF.

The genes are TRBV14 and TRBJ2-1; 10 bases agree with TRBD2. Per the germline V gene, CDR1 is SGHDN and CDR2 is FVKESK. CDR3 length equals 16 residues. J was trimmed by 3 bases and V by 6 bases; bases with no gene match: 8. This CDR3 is CASRGPGTSVYNEQFF. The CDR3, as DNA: TGTGCCAGCAGAGGCCCCGGGACTAGCGTCTACAATGAGCAGTTCTTC.

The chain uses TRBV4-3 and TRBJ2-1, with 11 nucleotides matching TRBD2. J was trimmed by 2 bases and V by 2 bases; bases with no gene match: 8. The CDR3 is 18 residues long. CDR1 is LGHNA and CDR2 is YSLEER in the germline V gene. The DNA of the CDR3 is TGCGCCAGCAGCCAAACAATTAGCGGGAGGGCCACCTACAATGAGCAGTTCTTC. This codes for CASSQTISGRATYNEQFF.

CDR3 region: CASSLTSGEQYF. The CDR3 nucleotides are TGTGCCAGTAGTCTGACTTCCGGCGAGCAGTACTTC. J is TRBJ2-7 and V is TRBV19, with D unresolved. V was cut by 5 bases and J by 6 bases, with 11 bases left in between. Germline CDR1 LNHDA, CDR2 SQIVND (reference sequence). The CDR3 covers 12 residues.

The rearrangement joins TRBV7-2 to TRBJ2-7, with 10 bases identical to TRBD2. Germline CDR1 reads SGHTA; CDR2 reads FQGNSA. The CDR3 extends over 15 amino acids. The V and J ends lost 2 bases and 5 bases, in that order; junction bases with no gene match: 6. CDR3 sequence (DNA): TGTGCCAGCAGCTTATCTCTAGCGGGAGTGGACGAGCAGTACTTC. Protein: CASSLSLAGVDEQYF.

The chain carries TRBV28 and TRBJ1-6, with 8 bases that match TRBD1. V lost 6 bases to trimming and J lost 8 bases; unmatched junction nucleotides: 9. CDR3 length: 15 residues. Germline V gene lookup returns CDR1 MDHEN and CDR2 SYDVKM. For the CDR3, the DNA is TGTGCCAGCAGCATGAACAGGGGGAGGGATTCACCCCTCCACTTT. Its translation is CASSMNRGRDSPLHF.

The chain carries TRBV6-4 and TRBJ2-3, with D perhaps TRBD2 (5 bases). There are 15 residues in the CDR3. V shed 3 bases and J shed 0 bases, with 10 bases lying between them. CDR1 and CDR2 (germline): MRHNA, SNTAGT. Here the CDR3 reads CASSESGSSTDTQYF. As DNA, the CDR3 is TGTGCCAGCAGTGAGAGCGGATCTAGCACAGATACGCAGTATTTT.

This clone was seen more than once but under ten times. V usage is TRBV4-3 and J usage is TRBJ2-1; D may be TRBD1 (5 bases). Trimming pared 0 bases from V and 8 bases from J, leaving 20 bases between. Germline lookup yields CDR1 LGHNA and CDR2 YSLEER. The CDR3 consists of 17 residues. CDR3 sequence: CASSQEWGLSRAHEQFF. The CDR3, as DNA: TGCGCCAGCAGCCAAGAATGGGGCCTTTCTCGGGCCCATGAGCAGTTCTTC.

This CDR3 reads CASSGSTGTGFSYGYTF. DNA for the CDR3: TGTGCCAGCAGTGGAAGCACCGGGACAGGCTTCTCCTATGGCTACACCTTC. The gene calls are TRBV28 and TRBJ1-2; 8 positions match TRBD1. This CDR3 is built from 17 residues. V dropped 5 bases and J dropped 4; count of bases not matched to a gene: 15. Germline V gene sequence: CDR1 MDHEN, CDR2 SYDVKM.

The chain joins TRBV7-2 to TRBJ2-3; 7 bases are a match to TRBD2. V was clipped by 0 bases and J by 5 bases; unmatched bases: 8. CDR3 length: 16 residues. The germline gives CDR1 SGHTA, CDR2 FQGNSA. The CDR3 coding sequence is TGTGCCAGCAGCTTAGCGGTGGGAGGGCCGGTAGATACGCAGTATTTT. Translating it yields CASSLAVGGPVDTQYF.

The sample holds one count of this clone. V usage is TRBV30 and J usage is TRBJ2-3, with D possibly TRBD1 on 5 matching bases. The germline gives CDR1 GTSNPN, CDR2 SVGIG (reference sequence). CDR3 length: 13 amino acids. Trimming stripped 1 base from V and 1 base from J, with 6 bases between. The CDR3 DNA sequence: TGTGCCTGGAGTGAAGGGGGCACAGATACGCAGTATTTT. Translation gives CAWSEGGTDTQYF.

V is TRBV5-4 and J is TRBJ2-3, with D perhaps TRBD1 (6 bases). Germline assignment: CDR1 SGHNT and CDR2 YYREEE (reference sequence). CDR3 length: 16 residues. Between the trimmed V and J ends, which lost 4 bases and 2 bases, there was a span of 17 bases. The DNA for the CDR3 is TGTGCCAGCAGCCATGCAGACAGGTACTACACAGATACGCAGTATTTT. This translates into CASSHADRYYTDTQYF. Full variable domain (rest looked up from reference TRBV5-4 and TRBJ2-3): ETGVTQSPTHLIKTRGQQVTLRCSSQSGHNTVSWYQQALGQGPQFIFQYYREEENGRGNFPPRFSGLQFPNYSSELNVNALELDDSALYLCASSHADRYYTDTQYFGPGTRLTVL.

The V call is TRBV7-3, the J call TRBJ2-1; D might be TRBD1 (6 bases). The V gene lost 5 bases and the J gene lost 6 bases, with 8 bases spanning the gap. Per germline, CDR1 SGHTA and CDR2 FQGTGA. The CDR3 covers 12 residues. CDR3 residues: CASSEDSNEQFF. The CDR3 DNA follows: TGTGCCAGCAGCGAGGACAGCAATGAGCAGTTCTTC.

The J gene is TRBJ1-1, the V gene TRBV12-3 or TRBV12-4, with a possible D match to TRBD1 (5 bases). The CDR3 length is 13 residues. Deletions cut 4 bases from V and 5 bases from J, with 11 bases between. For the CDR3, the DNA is TGTGCCAGCAGTTGGGGGGGAGGTACTGAAGCTTTCTTT. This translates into CASSWGGGTEAFF.

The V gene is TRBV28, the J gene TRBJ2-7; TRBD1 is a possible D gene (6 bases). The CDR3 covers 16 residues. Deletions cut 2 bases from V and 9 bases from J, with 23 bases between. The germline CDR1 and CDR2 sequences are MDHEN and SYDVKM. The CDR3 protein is CASSLPQGRRGVRQYF. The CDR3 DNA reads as TGTGCCAGCAGTTTACCACAGGGTAGGCGAGGGGTGAGGCAGTACTTC.

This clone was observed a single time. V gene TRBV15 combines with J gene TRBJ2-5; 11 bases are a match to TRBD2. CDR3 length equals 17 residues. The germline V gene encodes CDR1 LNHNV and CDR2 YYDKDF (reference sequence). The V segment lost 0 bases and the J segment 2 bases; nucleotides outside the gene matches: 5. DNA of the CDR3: TGTGCCACCAGCAGAGATCATACTAGCGGGGGACAAGAGACCCAGTACTTC. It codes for CATSRDHTSGGQETQYF.

The CDR3 reads CASSPTSAGTGELFF. The CDR3 nucleotides read TGTGCCAGCAGTCCGACTAGTGCTGGCACCGGGGAGCTGTTTTTT. The chain recombines TRBV5-4 with TRBJ2-2; perhaps TRBD2 as D (6 bases). Per the germline V gene, CDR1 is SGHNT and CDR2 is YYREEE (reference sequence). The CDR3 consists of 15 residues. V lost 5 bases to trimming and J lost 4 bases, with 15 bases between them.

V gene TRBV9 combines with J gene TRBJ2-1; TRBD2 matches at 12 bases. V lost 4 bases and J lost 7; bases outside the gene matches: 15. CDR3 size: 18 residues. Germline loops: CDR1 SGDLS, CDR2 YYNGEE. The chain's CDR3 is CASSSRGVTSGSRNEQFF. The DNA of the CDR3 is TGTGCCAGCAGCTCGCGGGGGGTGACTAGCGGGAGTAGGAATGAGCAGTTCTTC.

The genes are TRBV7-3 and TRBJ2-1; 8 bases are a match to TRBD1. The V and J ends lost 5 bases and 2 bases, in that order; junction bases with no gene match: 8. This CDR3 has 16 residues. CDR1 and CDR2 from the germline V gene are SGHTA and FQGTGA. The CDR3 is CASSLHDRGPYNEQFF. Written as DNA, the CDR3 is TGTGCCAGCAGCCTACACGACAGGGGACCCTACAATGAGCAGTTCTTC.

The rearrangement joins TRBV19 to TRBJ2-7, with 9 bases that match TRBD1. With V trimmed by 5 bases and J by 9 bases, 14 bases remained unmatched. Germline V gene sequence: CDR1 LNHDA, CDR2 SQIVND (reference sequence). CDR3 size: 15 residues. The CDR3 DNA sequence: TGTGCCAGTAGTGCCGCCACCGGGACAGGGTTAGGGCAGTACTTC. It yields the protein CASSAATGTGLGQYF.

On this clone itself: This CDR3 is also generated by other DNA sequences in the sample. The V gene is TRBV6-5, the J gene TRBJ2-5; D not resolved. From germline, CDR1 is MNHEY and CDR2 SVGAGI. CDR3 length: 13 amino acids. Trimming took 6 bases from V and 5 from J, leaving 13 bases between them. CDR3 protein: CASRSSGQETQYF. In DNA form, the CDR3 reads TGTGCCAGCAGGTCGTCGGGTCAGGAGACCCAGTACTTC.

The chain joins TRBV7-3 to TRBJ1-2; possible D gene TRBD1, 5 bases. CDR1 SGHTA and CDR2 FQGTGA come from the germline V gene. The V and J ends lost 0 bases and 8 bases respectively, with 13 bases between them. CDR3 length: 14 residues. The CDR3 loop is CASSLTPGLEGYTF. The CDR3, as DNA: TGTGCCAGCAGCTTAACGCCAGGGTTGGAAGGCTACACCTTC.

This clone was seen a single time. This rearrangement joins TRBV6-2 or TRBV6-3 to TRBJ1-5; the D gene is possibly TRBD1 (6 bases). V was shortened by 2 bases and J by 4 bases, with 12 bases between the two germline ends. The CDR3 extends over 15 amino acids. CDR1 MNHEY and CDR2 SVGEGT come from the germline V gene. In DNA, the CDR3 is TGTGCCAGCAGTTACACAGGGTCGGAAAATCAGCCCCAGCATTTT. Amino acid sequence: CASSYTGSENQPQHF.

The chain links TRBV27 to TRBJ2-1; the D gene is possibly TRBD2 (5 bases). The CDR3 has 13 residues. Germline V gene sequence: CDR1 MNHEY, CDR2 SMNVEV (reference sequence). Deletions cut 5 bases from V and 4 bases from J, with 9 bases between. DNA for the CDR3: TGTGCCAGCAGTAACCGGAGGTACAATGAGCAGTTCTTC. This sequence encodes CASSNRRYNEQFF.

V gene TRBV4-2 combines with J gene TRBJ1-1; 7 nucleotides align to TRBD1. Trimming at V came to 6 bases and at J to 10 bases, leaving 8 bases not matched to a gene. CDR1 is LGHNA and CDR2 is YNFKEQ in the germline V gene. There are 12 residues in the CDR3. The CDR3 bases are TGTGCCAGCAGTTCGGGACAGCCAGGAGCTTTCTTT. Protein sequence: CASSSGQPGAFF.

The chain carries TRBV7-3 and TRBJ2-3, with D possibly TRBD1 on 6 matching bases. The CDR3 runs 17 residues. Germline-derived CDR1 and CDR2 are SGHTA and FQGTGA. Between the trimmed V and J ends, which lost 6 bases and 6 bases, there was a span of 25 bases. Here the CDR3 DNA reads TGTGCCAGCAGTTCCCCAGGGGTCTATCCCTTGGGGGATACGCAGTATTTT. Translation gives CASSSPGVYPLGDTQYF.

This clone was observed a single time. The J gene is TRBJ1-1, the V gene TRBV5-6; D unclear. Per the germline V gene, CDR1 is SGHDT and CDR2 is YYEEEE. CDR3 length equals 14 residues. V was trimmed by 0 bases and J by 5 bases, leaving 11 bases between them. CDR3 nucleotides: TGTGCCAGCAGCTTGGCGGAGGTGAGAACTGAAGCTTTCTTT. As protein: CASSLAEVRTEAFF. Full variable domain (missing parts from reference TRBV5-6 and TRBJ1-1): DAGVTQSPTHLIKTRGQQVTLRCSPKSGHDTVSWYQQALGQGPQFIFQYYEEEERQRGNFPDRFSGHQFPNYSSELNVNALLLGDSALYLCASSLAEVRTEAFFGQGTRLTVV.

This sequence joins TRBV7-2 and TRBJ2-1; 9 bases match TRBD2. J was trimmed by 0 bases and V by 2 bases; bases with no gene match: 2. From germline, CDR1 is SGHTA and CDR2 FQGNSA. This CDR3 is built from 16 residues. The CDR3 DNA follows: TGTGCCAGCAGCTTACTTAGCGGGAGCTCCTACAATGAGCAGTTCTTC. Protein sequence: CASSLLSGSSYNEQFF.

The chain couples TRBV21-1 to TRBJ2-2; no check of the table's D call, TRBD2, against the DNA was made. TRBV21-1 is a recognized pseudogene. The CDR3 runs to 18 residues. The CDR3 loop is CASSKRPTGGADTGELFF. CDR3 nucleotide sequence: TGTGCCAGCAGCAAACGGCCTACGGGGGGCGCGGACACCGGGGAGCTGTTTTTT.

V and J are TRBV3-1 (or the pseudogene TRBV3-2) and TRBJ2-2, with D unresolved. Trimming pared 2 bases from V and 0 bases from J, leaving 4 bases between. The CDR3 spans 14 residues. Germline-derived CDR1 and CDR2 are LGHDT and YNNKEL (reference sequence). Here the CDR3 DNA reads TGTGCCAGCAGCCAAATAGCGAACACCGGGGAGCTGTTTTTT. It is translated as CASSQIANTGELFF.

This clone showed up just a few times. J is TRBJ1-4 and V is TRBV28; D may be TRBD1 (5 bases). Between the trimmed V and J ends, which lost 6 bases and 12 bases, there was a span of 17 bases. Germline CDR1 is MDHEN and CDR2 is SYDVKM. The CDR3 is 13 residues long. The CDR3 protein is CASSLQIGGELFF. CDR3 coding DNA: TGTGCCAGCAGCCTTCAAATCGGGGGGGAACTGTTTTTT. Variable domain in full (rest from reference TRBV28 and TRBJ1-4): DVKVTQSSRYLVKRTGEKVFLECVQDMDHENMFWYRQDPGLGLRLIYFSYDVKMKEKGDIPEGYSVSREKKERFSLILESASTNQTSMYLCASSLQIGGELFFGSGTQLSVL.

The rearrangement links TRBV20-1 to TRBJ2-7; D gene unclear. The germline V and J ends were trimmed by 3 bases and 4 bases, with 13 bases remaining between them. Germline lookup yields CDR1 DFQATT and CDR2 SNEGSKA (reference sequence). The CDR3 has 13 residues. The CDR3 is CSASFQTGYEQYF. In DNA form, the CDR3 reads TGCAGTGCTAGTTTTCAAACCGGGTACGAGCAGTACTTC.